The 12 T cell receptor beta chains given below trace back to one sample, sequenced in a study of blood T cell repertoires in COVID-19. The repertoire was sequenced with immunoSEQ multiplex PCR; TCRdb's copy has only in-frame clones and lacks some. The data hold roughly 220,000 clones, with about four fifths observed a single time. The sequencing sample was made of peripheral blood. The receptors shown here come from a woman in her fifties or sixties with acute or convalescent COVID-19.

V usage is TRBV6-6 and J usage is TRBJ1-3; D gene unclear. V was trimmed by 6 bases and J by 4 bases, leaving 10 bases between them. The length of the CDR3 is 13 residues. Germline-derived CDR1 and CDR2 are MNHNY and SVGAGI (reference sequence). This CDR3 reads CASSPVQGNTIYF. The CDR3, as DNA: TGTGCCAGCAGCCCGGTACAGGGAAACACCATATATTTT.

The gene calls are TRBV6-5 and TRBJ1-2; D is undetermined. CDR1 MNHEY and CDR2 SVGAGI come from the germline V gene. This CDR3 contains 15 residues. V shed 4 bases and J shed 4 bases, with 16 bases lying between them. The CDR3 sequence is CASSSPYSGFYGYTF. The CDR3 DNA follows: TGTGCCAGCAGTTCCCCATATTCGGGTTTCTATGGCTACACCTTC.

The rearrangement uses TRBV3-1 (or the pseudogene TRBV3-2) and TRBJ1-2; 8 bases are a match to TRBD1. This CDR3 spans 13 amino acids. Germline-derived CDR1 and CDR2 are LGHDT and YNNKEL (reference sequence). Germline trimming cut 6 bases from V and 8 bases from J; bases unmatched to any gene: 8. The CDR3 sequence: CASRAPGQGGYTF. In DNA form, the CDR3 reads TGTGCCAGCAGAGCTCCCGGACAGGGAGGCTACACCTTC.

This clone was found a few times. The chain employs TRBV30 and TRBJ1-2, with TRBD1 as a possible D gene (6 bases). This CDR3 comprises 13 residues. Germline V CDR1 and CDR2: GTSNPN, SVGIG (reference sequence). V lost 1 base to trimming and J lost 4 bases, with 10 bases between them. Written as DNA, the CDR3 is TGTGCCTGGAGTGCTGGGGGCGGCTATGGCTACACCTTC. It is translated as CAWSAGGGYGYTF.

The J gene is TRBJ2-3, the V gene TRBV19, with 8 positions matching TRBD2. The CDR3 has 18 residues. CDR1 LNHDA and CDR2 SQIVND come from the germline V gene (reference sequence). V dropped 3 bases and J dropped 0; count of bases not matched to a gene: 11. DNA for the CDR3: TGTGCCAGTAGTATCCGTTCGGGGGGGCAGGGAAGCACAGATACGCAGTATTTT. This gives the protein CASSIRSGGQGSTDTQYF.

The chain uses TRBV5-4 and TRBJ1-1, with D unresolved. The V gene lost 4 bases and the J gene lost 0 bases, with 7 bases spanning the gap. CDR1 is SGHNT and CDR2 is YYREEE in the germline V gene (reference sequence). The CDR3 contains 13 residues. The CDR3 protein is CASSTSVNTEAFF. CDR3 DNA: TGTGCCAGCAGCACATCCGTGAACACTGAAGCTTTCTTT.

The count of this clone is one. The chain employs TRBV4-3 and TRBJ2-7; maybe TRBD1 (6 bases). V was clipped by 1 base and J by 3 bases, with 16 bases between them. The CDR3 is 16 amino acids. The germline V gene has CDR1 LGHNA and CDR2 YSLEER. CDR3 bases: TGCGCCAGCAGCCAAGCCCCGACAGGAGGAGACTACGAGCAGTACTTC. This sequence encodes CASSQAPTGGDYEQYF.

The chain has TRBV11-2 and TRBJ1-2; no clear D. V was cut by 2 bases and J by 7 bases, with 14 bases left in between. The CDR3 sequence is 14 residues long. Germline V CDR1 and CDR2: SGHAT, FQNNGV. Here the CDR3 reads CASSLTEGRGGYTF. The DNA of the CDR3 is TGTGCCAGCAGCTTAACGGAAGGGAGAGGTGGCTACACCTTC.

J is TRBJ2-2 and V is TRBV4-3; no reliable D call. Germline V gives CDR1 LGHNA, CDR2 YSLEER. The CDR3 extends over 16 amino acids. Trimming pared 0 bases from V and 6 bases from J, leaving 14 bases between. CDR3 protein: CASSQDGPTRAGELFF. CDR3 DNA sequence: TGCGCCAGCAGCCAAGATGGGCCTACCCGCGCCGGGGAGCTGTTTTTT.

This chain links TRBV19 with TRBJ2-7; D is ambiguous. V was pared by 3 bases and J by 0 bases, with 12 bases between. The CDR3 loop spans 15 amino acids. CDR1 is LNHDA, CDR2 SQIVND, per germline (reference sequence). CDR3 DNA: TGTGCCAGTAGTATCCAGGCGTACAGCTCCTACGAGCAGTACTTC. Encoded protein: CASSIQAYSSYEQYF.

The V call is TRBV30, the J call TRBJ2-7, with 10 bases matching TRBD2. Per the germline V gene, CDR1 is GTSNPN and CDR2 is SVGIG (reference sequence). The J segment lost 4 bases and the V segment lost 1 base, leaving 4 bases of the junction unmatched. The CDR3 extends over 14 amino acids. This chain's CDR3 is CAWSGAGGQYEQYF. The CDR3 DNA sequence: TGTGCCTGGAGTGGAGCGGGGGGGCAGTACGAGCAGTACTTC. The full variable domain, completed using reference TRBV30 and TRBJ2-7, is SQTIHQWPATLVQPVGSPLSLECTVEGTSNPNLYWYRQAAGRGLQLLFYSVGIGQISSEVPQNLSASRPQDRQFILSSKKLLLSDSGFYLCAWSGAGGQYEQYFGPGTRLTVT.

This chain uses TRBV7-9 with TRBJ2-7; possible D gene TRBD2, 5 bases. The germline V and J ends were trimmed by 4 bases and 3 bases, with 7 bases remaining between them. CDR1 and CDR2 (germline): SEHNR, FQNEAQ (reference sequence). CDR3 length: 12 residues. CDR3 loop: CASSSDYYEQYF. The CDR3 region has the DNA TGTGCCAGCAGCTCCGACTACTACGAGCAGTACTTC.